This T cell receptor beta chain is drawn from a study of CD8+ T cells in alopecia areata. Background on the study: Tofacitinib ran for 6 to 18 months before 6 months off drug. Study findings and constraints: Affected scalp, especially in alopecia totalis/universalis, had a higher clonality than normal scalp did. Against the mouse data, patients shared TCRs less clearly, possibly for HLA reasons. Tissue-resident alphabeta T cells belonging to normal skin likewise get sequenced within scalp specimens.

This clone was found once. Antigen specificity is unknown. The CDR3 loop spans 14 amino acids. Germline assignment: CDR1 SGHDT and CDR2 YYEEEE. Trimming removed 1 base from V and 6 bases from J, with 12 bases in between. Extraction and reverse transcription of RNA yielded cDNA as the sequencing template. Assay used: immunoSEQ multiplex PCR; TCRdb lists only in-frame clones, some missing. The sample has roughly 97,000 clones, about two fifths seen once. This rearrangement joins TRBV5-6 to TRBJ2-3; D assignment may be TRBD1 or TRBD2 (5 bases each). The source is a human donor with alopecia areata. The sequencing input was CD4+ T cells sorted from blood. CDR3 in amino acids: CASSLRGAGDTQYF. CDR3 nucleotides: TGTGCCAGCAGCTTGAGAGGGGCCGGGGATACGCAGTATTTT.